The T cell receptor (beta chain) under discussion was sequenced for a study of OX40 agonist ivuxolimab in advanced cancers. Study-wide background: Every 2 weeks, patients got intravenous ivuxolimab at one of six dose levels (0.01-10 mg/kg).

Sequencing used immunoSEQ multiplex PCR; TCRdb keeps in-frame clones, though not all of them. The sample consists of 98,000 or so clones, roughly 94% of them appearing once. Trimming removed 4 bases at V and 0 bases at J, with 15 bases between. The CDR3 has 16 amino acids. CDR1 and CDR2 (germline): SGDLS, YYNGEE. Any history of autoimmune disease or systemic immunosuppression disqualified patients. The material was CD4+ or CD8+ T cells sorted from blood, obtained in a trial of the OX40 agonist ivuxolimab. This TCR was sampled from an adult with an advanced solid tumor such as melanoma, head and neck, liver or kidney cancer. The chain has TRBV9 and TRBJ2-3, with D maybe TRBD2 (5 bases). The CDR3 here is CASSTLGRPSTDTQYF. The CDR3 DNA follows: TGTGCCAGCAGCACCCTAGGGAGACCCAGCACAGATACGCAGTATTTT.